The 25 T cell receptor beta chains presented below share a single source sample, sequenced in a study of CD8+ T cells in alopecia areata. RNA was extracted and reverse transcribed into cDNA as the sequencing template. Clones were sequenced by immunoSEQ multiplex PCR, and TCRdb holds only the in-frame ones, with some missing. The table lists 200,000 to 250,000 clones, 50% to 65% of them singletons. Source: CD4+ T cells sorted from blood, taken at week 0. The receptors were gathered from a human donor with alopecia areata.

This clone turned up a few times. This sequence joins TRBV27 and TRBJ2-7, with D unclear. There are 10 residues in the CDR3. V shed 6 bases and J shed 6 bases, with 6 bases lying between them. CDR1 is MNHEY and CDR2 is SMNVEV in the germline V gene (reference sequence). The CDR3 spells CASRLTEQYF. The CDR3 DNA is TGTGCCAGCAGATTGACCGAGCAGTACTTC.

V usage is TRBV7-2 and J usage is TRBJ2-4; D ambiguous. V lost 3 bases and J 3 bases, leaving 6 bases between the germline ends. Germline-derived CDR1 and CDR2 are SGHTA and FQGNSA. This CDR3 has 13 residues. This CDR3 is CASSFDIKNIQYF. CDR3 DNA sequence: TGTGCCAGCAGCTTTGACATCAAAAACATTCAGTACTTC.

The V and J genes are TRBV7-3 and TRBJ2-2; 8 nucleotides align to TRBD2. After removal of 0 bases from V and 3 bases from J, the junction contained 0 bases not matched to a gene. The CDR3 sequence is 15 residues long. Germline V gene data show CDR1 as SGHTA and CDR2 as FQGTGA. In DNA form, the CDR3 reads TGTGCCAGCAGCTTAACCGGGAGGGACACCGGGGAGCTGTTTTTT. Translated, it gives CASSLTGRDTGELFF.

A remark on this clone: The sample contains more than one DNA sequence encoding this CDR3. The J gene is TRBJ2-3, the V gene TRBV29-1; unclear D gene. The germline V gene has CDR1 SQVTM and CDR2 ANQGSEA. The CDR3 runs to 13 residues. V gave up 3 bases and J gave up 1 base, with 8 bases separating them. For the CDR3, the DNA is TGCAGCGTTGAGAGGCAGGGCACAGATACGCAGTATTTT. This codes for CSVERQGTDTQYF.

V usage is TRBV5-1 and J usage is TRBJ2-7, with D maybe TRBD1 (8 bases). Trimming removed 0 bases from V and 3 bases from J, with 10 bases in between. Germline values: CDR1 SGHRS, CDR2 YFSETQ. The CDR3 sequence is 14 residues long. CDR3 coding DNA: TGCGCCAGCAGCTTGGACAGGGGGGGCTACGAGCAGTACTTC. Translation: CASSLDRGGYEQYF.

The J gene is TRBJ1-2, the V gene TRBV18; D gene unclear. The CDR3 totals 13 residues. Germline V gene sequence: CDR1 KGHSH, CDR2 LQKENI. V lost 2 bases and J lost 2, with 6 bases in between. The CDR3 region has the DNA TGTGCCAGCTCACCAACCCGAAACTATGGCTACACCTTC. Its protein product is CASSPTRNYGYTF.

This clone was found a few times. This chain connects TRBV14 to TRBJ1-1; D is unresolved. The germline CDR1 and CDR2 sequences are SGHDN and FVKESK. This CDR3 has 12 amino acids. The V and J ends lost 4 bases and 4 bases respectively, with 7 bases between them. CDR3 sequence reads: CASSPHGTEAFF. The CDR3 coding sequence is TGTGCCAGCAGCCCCCATGGCACTGAAGCTTTCTTT.

The genes are TRBV6-6 and TRBJ1-5; D is perhaps TRBD1 (6 bases). CDR3 length: 15 residues. Germline CDR1 MNHNY, CDR2 SVGAGI (reference sequence). The germline V and J ends were trimmed by 7 bases and 0 bases, with 13 bases remaining between them. CDR3 in DNA: TGTGCCAGCACCCAGGACAGTTTTAGCAATCAGCCCCAGCATTTT. This codes for CASTQDSFSNQPQHF.

The chain recombines TRBV9 with TRBJ2-1, with a weak D call TRBD2 (5 bases). V was pared by 0 bases and J by 3 bases, with 10 bases between. The CDR3 consists of 15 residues. Germline-derived CDR1 and CDR2 are SGDLS and YYNGEE. The CDR3 sequence is CASSVDSGHYNEQFF. The CDR3 bases are TGTGCCAGCAGCGTAGACAGCGGTCACTACAATGAGCAGTTCTTC.

The rearrangement uses TRBV5-1 and TRBJ1-2, with 10 positions matching TRBD1. The CDR3 contains 15 residues. The germline V gene encodes CDR1 SGHRS and CDR2 YFSETQ. The V segment lost 4 bases and the J segment 6 bases; nucleotides outside the gene matches: 9. In DNA, the CDR3 is TGCGCCAGCAGCCCACCGGGACAGGGGCGGGATGGCTACACCTTC. As protein: CASSPPGQGRDGYTF.

This clone was seen a single time. The chain is built from TRBV13 and TRBJ2-3; 13 bases map to TRBD2. The V and J ends lost 5 bases and 2 bases, in that order; junction bases with no gene match: 4. From germline, CDR1 is PRHDT and CDR2 FYEKMQ (reference sequence). The CDR3 sequence is 16 residues long. The DNA of the CDR3 is TGTGCCAGCAGCCGGGGACTAGCGGGGACCACAGATACGCAGTATTTT. This sequence encodes CASSRGLAGTTDTQYF.

The table lists this clone with a few counts. The V call is TRBV18, the J call TRBJ2-1, with D unresolved. This CDR3 is built from 12 residues. V lost 4 bases, J lost 7 bases, and 8 bases lay in between. Per germline, CDR1 KGHSH and CDR2 LQKENI. CDR3 nucleotides: TGTGCCAGCTCACGCGAGAGGAATGAGCAGTTCTTC. Protein sequence: CASSRERNEQFF.

V and J are TRBV7-2 and TRBJ1-4, with D tentatively TRBD1 (6 bases). Germline values: CDR1 SGHTA, CDR2 FQGNSA. The V and J ends lost 5 bases and 7 bases respectively, with 17 bases between them. This CDR3 region has 15 residues. The CDR3 here is CASSANRAGGEKLFF. DNA of the CDR3: TGTGCCAGCAGCGCCAACAGGGCCGGGGGTGAAAAACTGTTTTTT.

This clone appeared a single time. V and J are TRBV29-1 and TRBJ1-1; possible D gene TRBD1, 5 bases. The V end lost 6 bases, the J end lost 2 bases, and 16 bases lay between the germline ends. The CDR3 is made up of 14 amino acids. The V gene's germline CDR1 is SQVTM and CDR2 ANQGSEA. The CDR3 DNA is TGCAGCGTGGGAGGGGCGGGGGACAACACTGAAGCTTTCTTT. It yields the protein CSVGGAGDNTEAFF.

This chain links TRBV30 with TRBJ1-2; D is ambiguous. This CDR3 spans 13 amino acids. Germline assignment: CDR1 GTSNPN and CDR2 SVGIG (reference sequence). The ends were cut back, 8 bases at V and 4 bases at J, with 17 bases in the middle. The CDR3 DNA is TGTGCCGCGGCGGCCCGGACGGGCTATGGCTACACCTTC. The encoded protein is CAAAARTGYGYTF.

This clone was detected only a few times. The chain joins TRBV9 to TRBJ2-7; D gene uncertain. The V gene lost 0 bases and the J gene lost 2 bases, with 9 bases spanning the gap. This CDR3 contains 14 residues. Germline V lookup: CDR1 SGDLS, CDR2 YYNGEE. The DNA of the CDR3 is TGTGCCAGCAGCGTAGTAGCTACCGCCTACGAGCAGTACTTC. Translating gives CASSVVATAYEQYF.

In this sample, this clone turned up many times. V gene TRBV19 combines with J gene TRBJ1-4; the match to TRBD1 covers 7 bases. With V trimmed by 7 bases and J by 7 bases, 12 bases remained unmatched. The length of the CDR3 is 15 residues. Germline V gene data show CDR1 as LNHDA and CDR2 as SQIVND (reference sequence). CDR3 in DNA: TGTGCCAGTACCGCCCAACAGGGGAAGGGTGAAAAACTGTTTTTT. Translation: CASTAQQGKGEKLFF.

This chain joins TRBV2 and TRBJ2-1; 11 nucleotides line up with TRBD2. CDR3 length: 15 amino acids. Germline CDR1 is SNHLY and CDR2 is FYNNEI. V shed 6 bases, J shed 7 bases, and the junction held 8 bases outside the gene matches. The CDR3, as DNA: TGTGCCAGCAGCCGCCTAGCGGGAGGAGGAAATGAGCAGTTCTTC. It translates to CASSRLAGGGNEQFF.

V gene TRBV29-1 combines with J gene TRBJ1-5; D is possibly TRBD1 (6 bases). Trimming took off 4 bases at V and 5 bases at J, with 12 bases between the two ends. Germline V gives CDR1 SQVTM, CDR2 ANQGSEA. CDR3 length: 13 amino acids. The CDR3 spells CSVATGFDQPQHF. CDR3 coding DNA: TGCAGCGTTGCTACAGGGTTCGATCAGCCCCAGCATTTT.

The chain has TRBV7-6 and TRBJ2-7; 10 bases fit TRBD1. Germline V gene lookup returns CDR1 SGHVS and CDR2 FNYEAQ. The CDR3 is 17 residues long. V shed 1 base and J 1 base; nucleotides not matched to a gene: 7. The CDR3 sequence: CASSLDRSGQGSYEQYF. CDR3 in DNA: TGTGCCAGCAGCTTAGACAGATCGGGACAGGGGTCCTACGAGCAGTACTTC.

This clone has just a few counts. The J gene is TRBJ2-6, the V gene TRBV9; D unresolved. V was cut by 5 bases and J by 2 bases, with 11 bases left in between. Germline V gene sequence: CDR1 SGDLS, CDR2 YYNGEE. The CDR3 consists of 15 residues. DNA for the CDR3: TGTGCCAGCAGAGCAGGTATTACTGGGGCCAACGTCCTGACTTTC. As protein: CASRAGITGANVLTF.

V usage is TRBV29-1 and J usage is TRBJ2-1; 8 bases line up with TRBD2. The CDR3 loop spans 13 amino acids. Germline V lookup: CDR1 SQVTM, CDR2 ANQGSEA. V shed 4 bases and J 7 bases; nucleotides not matched to a gene: 6. The CDR3 reads CSVGPGLANEQFF. For the CDR3, the DNA is TGCAGCGTTGGCCCTGGACTAGCTAATGAGCAGTTCTTC.

This clone was picked up a small number of times. The CDR3 sequence: CASSRSGGRGDTQYF. The CDR3 bases are TGTGCCAGCAGCCGTAGCGGGGGGCGTGGAGATACGCAGTATTTT. The chain uses TRBV6-5 and TRBJ2-3; 10 nucleotides line up with TRBD2. CDR1 and CDR2 (germline): MNHEY, SVGAGI. The CDR3 totals 15 residues. Trimming at V came to 6 bases and at J to 5 bases, leaving 8 bases not matched to a gene.

This clone was seen more than once but under ten times. The sample contains more than one DNA sequence encoding this CDR3. V and J are TRBV29-1 and TRBJ1-2, with D maybe TRBD1 (6 bases). The germline V gene encodes CDR1 SQVTM and CDR2 ANQGSEA. The CDR3 extends over 11 amino acids. V was shortened by 6 bases and J by 5 bases, with 10 bases between the two germline ends. The CDR3 DNA follows: TGCAGCGTCAGGGGCCTTTATGGCTACACCTTC. Its translation: CSVRGLYGYTF.

The chain's CDR3 is CASRGDRGLVYGEQFF. Written as DNA, the CDR3 is TGTGCCAGCAGAGGGGACAGGGGGTTAGTGTACGGTGAGCAGTTCTTC. The rearrangement uses TRBV2 and TRBJ2-1, with 11 nucleotides matching TRBD1. Germline V CDR1 and CDR2: SNHLY, FYNNEI. This CDR3 comprises 16 residues. The junction had 13 bases not matched to a gene; V was cut back by 6 bases and J by 9 bases.